This TCR beta chain was captured in a study of blood T cell repertoires in COVID-19. Assay used: immunoSEQ multiplex PCR; TCRdb lists only in-frame clones, some missing. The sample carries some 28,000 clones, roughly 90% recorded once. This clone was seen a few times. The CDR3 has 15 amino acids. Germline V gene data show CDR1 as LGHDT and CDR2 as YNNKEL (reference sequence). V was clipped by 3 bases and J by 5 bases; unmatched bases: 4. Sequenced sample: peripheral blood. The receptor comes from a human donor in a cohort sampled during active COVID-19. V gene TRBV3-1 (or the pseudogene TRBV3-2) combines with J gene TRBJ1-3; 10 bases line up with TRBD1. This CDR3 reads CASSHAGQGRNTIYF. CDR3 bases: TGTGCCAGCAGCCACGCGGGACAGGGGAGAAACACCATATATTTT.